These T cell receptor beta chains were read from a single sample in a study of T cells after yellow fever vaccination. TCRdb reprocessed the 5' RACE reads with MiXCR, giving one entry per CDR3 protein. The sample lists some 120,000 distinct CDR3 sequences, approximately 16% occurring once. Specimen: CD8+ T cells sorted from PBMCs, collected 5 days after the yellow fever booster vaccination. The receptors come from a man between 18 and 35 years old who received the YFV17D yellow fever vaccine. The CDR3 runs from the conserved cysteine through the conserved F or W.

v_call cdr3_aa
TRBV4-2 CASSQGFRIGTSGGNEQFF
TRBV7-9 CASSSSFLDSYTGELFF
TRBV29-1 CSALWGAGTEAFF
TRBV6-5 CASSFPGETTEAFF
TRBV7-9 CASSLVGLQETQYF
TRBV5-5 CASSLFPGQTNQPQHF
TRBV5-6 CASSLVGTQYNEQFF
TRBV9 CASSVEGELAGADTDTQYF
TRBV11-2 CASSLGAGGYEQYF
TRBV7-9 CASSFYTWTGRTGELFF
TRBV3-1 CDSSPDFLGGKSYNEQFF
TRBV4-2 CASSLNGGDTGELFF
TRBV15 CATSSLSGRLLYEQYF
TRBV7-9 CASSATDTNTEAFF
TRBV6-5 CASSYAHGGVDEQFF
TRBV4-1 CASSPYPGRSNREISLFF
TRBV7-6 CASSLAEGTELFF
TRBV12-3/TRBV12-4 CASTLNYNEQFF
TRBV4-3 CASSQDAGPDTQYF
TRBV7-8 CASSQGDTQYF
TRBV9 CASSVGGSHTGELFF
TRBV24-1 CATSDQPTLTAPNTGELFF
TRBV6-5 CASSYSSGRAGITEAFF
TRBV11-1 CASSFGTANTEAFF
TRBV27 CASSLTQGNEQFF
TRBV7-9 CASSFLTGVTEAFF
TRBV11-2 CASSLGGTSTDTQYF
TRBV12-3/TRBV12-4 CASGPLAGGSNEQFF
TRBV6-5 CASSYSGTQANVLTF
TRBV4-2 CASSEEASGGYEQYF
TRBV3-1 CASSTNSKPLYEQYF
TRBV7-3 CASSQPTSGGATDTQYF
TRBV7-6 CASSRLAGGGETQYF
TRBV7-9 CASSPPGRRGYTF
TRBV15 CATSRDRGYQPQHF
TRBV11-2 CASSPRWDGTDTQYF
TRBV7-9 CASRGTGKNTEAFF
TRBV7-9 CASSFNSNQPQHF